The 20 T cell receptor beta chains presented below share a single source sample, sequenced in a study of tumor and adjacent non-tumor tissue in lung cancer (dated by TCRdb to between 2017 and 2018). The library was made by multiplex PCR. Sequencing used an Illumina HiSeq 2500. TCRbeta libraries were constructed through three rounds of nested PCR with primers (Table S4) according to protocols adapted from ARM-PCR. The public reads were reprocessed in TCRdb via fastp at Q25 and MiXCR, keeping in-frame beta chains. CDR3 protein duplicates are merged, each entry listing the most common genes and DNA. Within this sample are more than 90,000 distinct CDR3 sequences, with 65% to 75% of them counted one time only. Of the sample, about 16% falls within the top ten clones. RNA was extracted from bulk unsorted tissue and checked for quality with a NanoDrop ND-1000 and an Agilent 2100. Sequencing input: lung tumor tissue. The source is a man aged 60-69 years with non-small cell lung cancer.

Points on this clonotype: A read error may produce the germline difference seen at one junction end. This chain links TRBV11-1 with TRBJ1-2, with D possibly matching TRBD1 (6 bases). CDR3 length: 14 amino acids. Looked up from germline, CDR1 is SGHAT and CDR2 is FQDESV (reference sequence). The CDR3 spells CVSRKADRDYGYTF. For the CDR3, the DNA is TGTGTCAGCAGGAAGGCGGACAGAGACTATGGCTACACCTTC.

Points on this clonotype: As the CDR3 is not closed by the conserved phenylalanine or tryptophan, this likely results from a read error. The V call is TRBV28, the J call TRBJ2-1; TRBD2 aligns across 8 bases. The J segment lost 0 bases and the V segment lost 4 bases, leaving 5 bases of the junction unmatched. This CDR3 region has 16 residues. Germline CDR1 MDHEN, CDR2 SYDVKM. CDR3: CASSSGGADSYNEQFL. The CDR3 nucleotides read TGTGCCAGCAGTTCCGGGGGGGCAGACTCCTACAATGAGCAGTTCCTC.

For this clonotype: This may stem from a read error, because a much larger clone lies one nucleotide away. V is TRBV7-9 and J is TRBJ1-1; D is unresolved. The CDR3 runs 13 residues. The germline V gene encodes CDR1 SEHNR and CDR2 FQNEAQ (reference sequence). Written as DNA, the CDR3 is TGTACCAGCAGCCGCGACATGAACACTGAAGCTTTCTTT. Amino acids: CTSSRDMNTEAFF.

In the case of this clonotype: An end of the junction does not agree with germline; a read error may underlie this. The rearrangement links TRBV7-8 to TRBJ2-2, with D maybe TRBD2 (6 bases). Germline CDR1 reads SGHVS; CDR2 reads FQNEAQ. There are 16 residues in the CDR3. The CDR3 here is CVSSLIGGIGTGELFF. CDR3 sequence (DNA): TGTGTCAGCAGCTTAATTGGCGGGATAGGTACCGGGGAGCTGTTTTTT.

This clonotype has a handful of counts. V is TRBV20-1 and J is TRBJ2-1; 12 nucleotides line up with TRBD2. The CDR3 totals 16 residues. Germline lookup yields CDR1 DFQATT and CDR2 SNEGSKA (reference sequence). Trimming removed 6 bases from V and 7 bases from J; junction bases left unmatched: 13. The CDR3, as DNA: TGCAGTGCCATAGGGTCTAGCGGGGGGGCGTGGAATGAGCAGTTCTTC. This gives the protein CSAIGSSGGAWNEQFF.

As concerns this clonotype: One end of the junction varies from germline; a read error may be responsible. The rearrangement joins TRBV20-1 to TRBJ2-4; D might be TRBD2 (5 bases). The CDR3 is 15 residues long. CDR1 DFQATT and CDR2 SNEGSKA come from the germline V gene (reference sequence). CDR3 coding DNA: TGCAGTGCTAGAGATGTGAGGGCCGCCAAAAACATTCCGTACTTC. Translation gives CSARDVRAAKNIPYF.

This sequence joins TRBV10-3 and TRBJ2-5; D gene ambiguous. V shed 10 bases and J shed 3 bases, with 15 bases lying between them. Germline V lookup: CDR1 ENHRY, CDR2 SYGVKD. This CDR3 contains 13 residues. The CDR3 DNA follows: TGTGCCACCCGGATGGGTAGTGAAGAGACCCAGTACTTC. The encoded protein is CATRMGSEETQYF.

This rearrangement joins TRBV7-2 to TRBJ1-5; 8 bases map to TRBD1. Trimming at V came to 5 bases and at J to 4 bases, leaving 7 bases not matched to a gene. CDR3 length equals 15 residues. Per the germline V gene, CDR1 is SGHTA and CDR2 is FQGNSA. In nucleotides, the CDR3 is TGTGCCAGCAGCCCAAGCACAGGGGGGAATCAGCCCCAGCATTTT. Residues: CASSPSTGGNQPQHF.

A note on this clonotype: The germline gene is not matched at one end of the junction; a read error may be the cause. The V gene is TRBV4-2, the J gene TRBJ1-4; no clear D gene. CDR3 size: 16 residues. Germline V gives CDR1 LGHNA, CDR2 YNFKEQ. The CDR3, as DNA: TGTGTCAGCAGCCAAGTGGCGTTGGGAGCTAATGAAAAGCTGTTTTTT. It specifies CVSSQVALGANEKLFF.

For this clonotype: The junction departs from germline at one end; a sequencing error may be responsible. The V call is TRBV6-2 or TRBV6-3, the J call TRBJ2-1, with 12 positions matching TRBD2. CDR3 size: 14 residues. Germline CDR1 reads MNHEY; CDR2 reads SVGEGT. CDR3 residues: CASSRTSGANEQSF. The DNA of the CDR3 is TGTGCCAGCAGCAGGACTAGCGGGGCTAATGAGCAGTCCTTC.

This clonotype was detected ten times or more. The V gene is TRBV6-2 or TRBV6-3, the J gene TRBJ1-1; possibly TRBD1 for D (5 bases). V lost 6 bases, J lost 4 bases, and 12 bases lay in between. Germline CDR1 MNHEY, CDR2 SVGEGT. The CDR3 sequence is 13 residues long. The CDR3 DNA follows: TGTGCCAGCAGCCCGAGGACAATCACTGAAGCTTTCTTT. Its translation: CASSPRTITEAFF.

In regard to this clonotype: The final CDR3 position lacks the conserved phenylalanine or tryptophan, pointing to a likely read error. The chain uses TRBV29-1 and TRBJ2-7, with D uncertain. Deletions cut 4 bases from V and 5 bases from J, with 12 bases between. The CDR3 runs to 12 residues. CDR1 and CDR2 (germline): SQVTM, ANQGSEA. The DNA of the CDR3 is TGCAGCGTTGCTAGAGAGCCCAACGAGCAGTACTTA. Its translation is CSVAREPNEQYL.

For this clonotype: One junction end disagrees with the germline gene, perhaps due to a read error. The V call is TRBV20-1, the J call TRBJ1-5; D remains unclear. This CDR3 has 13 residues. The germline CDR1 and CDR2 sequences are DFQATT and SNEGSKA (reference sequence). CDR3 amino acids: CSAIGKGNQPQHF. As DNA, the CDR3 is TGCAGTGCTATCGGGAAGGGCAATCAGCCCCAACATTTT.

This clonotype was seen once. The junction shows a germline mismatch at one end, possibly a read error. This chain links TRBV29-1 with TRBJ1-2, with 8 bases fitting TRBD1. Per germline, CDR1 SQVTM and CDR2 ANQGSEA. The CDR3 spans 13 residues. The chain's CDR3 is CSASGGPSYGYTF. The CDR3 bases are TGCAGCGCCTCAGGGGGCCCATCCTATGGCTACACCTTT.

This clonotype was detected once. One end of the junction fails to match germline, which may point to a read error. V and J are TRBV12-3 or TRBV12-4 and TRBJ2-7; no definite D call. CDR3 size: 14 residues. CDR3 in DNA: TGCGCCATCAGTTTGCACTTTGGTCCCTACGAGCAATACTTC. This gives the protein CAISLHFGPYEQYF.

In this sample, this clonotype turned up many times. The chain joins TRBV29-1 to TRBJ2-3, with D perhaps matching TRBD2 (6 bases). The CDR3 is 15 residues long. Deletions cut 4 bases from V and 0 bases from J, with 14 bases between. Germline CDR1 is SQVTM and CDR2 is ANQGSEA. The CDR3 nucleotides read TGCAGCGTTGTTGGCGGCGGGGATAGCACAGATACGCAGTATTTT. Residues: CSVVGGGDSTDTQYF.

Concerning this clonotype: One end of the junction varies from germline; a read error may be responsible. The chain combines TRBV29-1 with TRBJ1-2; D remains ambiguous. CDR1 and CDR2 from the germline V gene are SQVTM and ANQGSEA. This CDR3 comprises 16 residues. In DNA, the CDR3 is TGCAGCATTGTCCCCTATCATTCCTCGGGAGAAGATGGTTACACCTTC. Amino acid sequence: CSIVPYHSSGEDGYTF.

As DNA, the CDR3 is TGTGCCAGCAGACGGACTGCTACGTCCATTGAGCAGTTCTTC. It encodes CASRRTATSIEQFF. The rearrangement links TRBV11-3 to TRBJ2-1, with D perhaps matching TRBD2 (5 bases). V lost 6 bases to trimming and J lost 9 bases, with 18 bases between them. CDR3 length: 14 amino acids. The germline gives CDR1 SGHNT, CDR2 YENEEA.

Comments on this clonotype: This may be a read error, as it is one base from a much larger clone. The chain joins TRBV6-5 to TRBJ1-1, with 9 bases identical to TRBD1. Germline V gene data show CDR1 as MNHEY and CDR2 as SVGAGI. CDR3 length equals 16 residues. The DNA for the CDR3 is TGTGTCAGCAGTTGGGACAGGGTCGTGGCGGTAACTGAAGCTTTCTTT. Amino acid sequence: CVSSWDRVVAVTEAFF.

About this clonotype: With a much larger clone just one base away, this may be a read error. The CDR3 reads CASSLGDVFHQPQHF. CDR3 in DNA: TGTGCCAGCAGCTTGGGGGACGTATTCCATCAGCCCCAGCATTTT. The V and J genes are TRBV7-9 and TRBJ1-5; TRBD1 might be the D (5 bases). The V end lost 3 bases, the J end lost 5 bases, and 14 bases lay between the germline ends. Germline V lookup: CDR1 SEHNR, CDR2 FQNEAQ (reference sequence). The CDR3 runs 15 residues.